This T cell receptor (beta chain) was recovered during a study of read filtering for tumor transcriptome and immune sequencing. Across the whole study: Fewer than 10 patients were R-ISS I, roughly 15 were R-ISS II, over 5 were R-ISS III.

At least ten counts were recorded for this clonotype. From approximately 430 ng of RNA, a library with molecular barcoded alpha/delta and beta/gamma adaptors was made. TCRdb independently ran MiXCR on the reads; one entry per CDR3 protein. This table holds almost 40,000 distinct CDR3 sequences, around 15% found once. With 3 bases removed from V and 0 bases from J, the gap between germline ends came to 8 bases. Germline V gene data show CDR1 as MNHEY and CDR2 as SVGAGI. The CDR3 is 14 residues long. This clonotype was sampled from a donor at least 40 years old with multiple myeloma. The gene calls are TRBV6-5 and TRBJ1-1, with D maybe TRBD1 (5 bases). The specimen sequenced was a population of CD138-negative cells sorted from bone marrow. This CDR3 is CASSYMGVNTEAFF. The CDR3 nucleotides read TGTGCCAGCAGTTATATGGGGGTGAACACTGAAGCTTTCTTT.